Given below is one TCR beta chain in context. What antigen it recognizes has not been identified. It has no much larger one-base neighbor in the sample; base qualities were not kept. The collaborating institutions used their own protocols to collect whole blood in K2EDTA tubes. Collaborator samples were shipped for TCRbeta analysis as frozen whole blood, isolated PBMCs, or DNA extracted from either sample type. The record originates from a study of blood T cell repertoires in COVID-19 (dated by TCRdb to 2018 to 2021). About the investigation overall: The collaborator samples originated in the United States, Italy and Spain and spanned the acute and convalescent phases of COVID-19. A de-identified subject ID, COVID-19 status, age in years and sex were almost always included in the sample metadata. The repertoires were made available in a free public database intended to serve as a resource for research on the immune response to SARS-CoV-2. Subjects who had been exposed to COVID-19, were actively infected with it, or had recovered from it provided the deeply sampled blood TCRbeta repertoires that made up the dataset. The prospective study material was composed of cDNA or gDNA derived from T cells, B-cell-depleted T cells, or PBMCs. The samples were drawn from the first 160 participants of the ongoing ImmuneRACE study and from some 1,300 subjects provided by 6 global collaborators. HLA class I and class II types, where available, came from metadata supplied by the sample provider rather than from assay-based typing. On the study overall, not on this receptor specifically: The amount of clinical and demographic metadata varied by source and participant and was provided uncurated.

TCRbeta CDR3 regions were amplified from genomic DNA using the immunoSEQ Assay, a bias-controlled multiplex PCR. Per the source publication's procedure: The number of nucleated cells in each sample was estimated by amplification of reference gene primers within the assay. To quantify the absolute abundance of each unique TCRbeta CDR3 rearrangement, sequence reads were collapsed and filtered. Productive Simpson clonality was computed per sample as the square root of Simpson's diversity index over productive rearrangements. TCRdb retrieved this table from immuneACCESS and kept in-frame rearrangements only. Not all clones are present; in checked studies, unresolved V genes account for under half, and no reason is known for the remainder. V and J calls and clone size come straight from that table; D and trimming were deduced from the DNA. This sample has some 49,000 clones in its table, and less than 90% of those were observed once. The ten largest make up around 13% of the sample.

V ends up 3 bases short and J 8 bases short, with an unmatched junction base count of 7. The CDR3 starts with the cysteine, ends with the phenylalanine, and has 15 residues. Only the CDR3 DNA is retained, 45 bases long and in frame from the first base. Based on the germline V gene (reference sequence), the CDR1 and CDR2 sequences are LNHDA and SQIVND. The clonotype comes from a human donor in a cohort sampled during active COVID-19. The chain uses TRBV19 and TRBJ1-6, and TRBD1 matches 7 of the central bases. The sequenced sample consisted of peripheral blood. At the DNA level, the sequence is TGTGCCAGTAGTATCGACGGGACAGCTTATTCACCCCTCCACTTT. Its protein product is CASSIDGTAYSPLHF.